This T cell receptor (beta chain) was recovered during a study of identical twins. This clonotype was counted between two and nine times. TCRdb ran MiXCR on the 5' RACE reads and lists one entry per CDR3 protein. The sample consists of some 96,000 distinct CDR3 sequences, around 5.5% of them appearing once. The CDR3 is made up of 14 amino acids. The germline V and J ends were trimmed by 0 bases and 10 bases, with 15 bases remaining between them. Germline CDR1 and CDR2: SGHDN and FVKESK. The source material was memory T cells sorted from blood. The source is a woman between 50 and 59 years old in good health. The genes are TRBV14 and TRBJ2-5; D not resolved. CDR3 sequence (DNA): TGTGCCAGCAGCCAAGATTTCCCCCCTAGGAACCAGTACTTC. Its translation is CASSQDFPPRNQYF.